These 21 T cell receptor beta chains were sequenced from one sample in a study of T cell responses to AZD1222 COVID-19 vaccine. Produced via immunoSEQ multiplex PCR; TCRdb's table is partial and in-frame only. Found here are approximately 150,000 clones, 80% to 90% of them singletons; the top ten hold approximately 1.5%. The source was peripheral blood, collected on day 0 of AZD1222 vaccination. The receptors here all came from an adult in good health.

The chain combines TRBV7-2 with TRBJ1-1; possible D gene TRBD1, 6 bases. V lost 4 bases and J lost 1, with 10 bases in between. The CDR3 length is 14 residues. In germline, CDR1 is SGHTA, CDR2 FQGNSA. The CDR3 loop reads CASSYRGQNTEAFF. The CDR3 DNA follows: TGTGCCAGCAGCTACCGGGGACAGAACACTGAAGCTTTCTTT.

The gene calls are TRBV7-9 and TRBJ1-2, with D unresolved. The CDR3 has 13 residues. Germline V CDR1 and CDR2: SEHNR, FQNEAQ (reference sequence). Trimming removed 5 bases from V and 6 bases from J, with 13 bases in between. CDR3 protein: CASSPGYLDGYTF. As DNA, the CDR3 is TGTGCCAGCAGCCCCGGGTACCTAGATGGCTACACCTTC.

This clone has more than one count but fewer than ten. The rearrangement uses TRBV20-1 and TRBJ2-7; D not certain. CDR1 and CDR2 (germline): DFQATT, SNEGSKA (reference sequence). V was shortened by 3 bases and J by 7 bases, with 10 bases between the two germline ends. This CDR3 is 11 amino acids long. CDR3 amino acids: CSARVRREQYF. The CDR3, as DNA: TGCAGTGCTAGGGTGCGTCGGGAGCAGTACTTC.

This chain links TRBV27 with TRBJ2-3; 11 bases fit TRBD1. Trimming cost V 2 bases and J 3 bases; bases outside gene matches: 7. CDR3 length: 17 residues. Germline V CDR1 and CDR2: MNHEY, SMNVEV (reference sequence). The CDR3 sequence is CASSLRHRDRGTDTQYF. For the CDR3, the DNA is TGTGCCAGCAGTTTACGCCACCGGGACAGGGGGACAGATACGCAGTATTTT.

This clone occurred once. The J gene is TRBJ1-5, the V gene TRBV19; D may be TRBD1 (6 bases). CDR1 LNHDA and CDR2 SQIVND come from the germline V gene (reference sequence). The CDR3 extends over 16 amino acids. V lost 5 bases and J lost 5, with 19 bases in between. CDR3 residues: CASSVRYGTPHQPQHF. CDR3 in DNA: TGTGCCAGTAGTGTCCGATACGGGACACCACATCAGCCCCAGCATTTT.

V is TRBV5-6 and J is TRBJ1-5; perhaps TRBD1 as D (6 bases). The ends were cut back, 4 bases at V and 4 bases at J, with 15 bases in the middle. The CDR3 runs to 15 residues. Germline V gene data show CDR1 as SGHDT and CDR2 as YYEEEE. CDR3 in DNA: TGTGCCAGCAGCACAACAGGGTCGGGGAATCAGCCCCAGCATTTT. It is translated as CASSTTGSGNQPQHF. The full variable domain, its missing parts supplied by reference TRBV5-6 and TRBJ1-5, is DAGVTQSPTHLIKTRGQQVTLRCSPKSGHDTVSWYQQALGQGPQFIFQYYEEEERQRGNFPDRFSGHQFPNYSSELNVNALLLGDSALYLCASSTTGSGNQPQHFGDGTRLSIL.

CDR3 residues: CASALQRQGEGEAFF. CDR3 in DNA: TGCGCCAGCGCCCTCCAAAGACAGGGCGAGGGTGAAGCTTTCTTT. The chain joins TRBV5-1 to TRBJ1-1; 7 nucleotides align to TRBD1. CDR3 length: 15 residues. J lost 7 bases, V lost 7 bases, and 16 bases had no gene match. From germline, CDR1 is SGHRS and CDR2 YFSETQ.

The genes are TRBV5-4 and TRBJ2-5; TRBD2 matches 8 bases. This CDR3 region has 15 residues. Per germline, CDR1 SGHNT and CDR2 YYREEE (reference sequence). V lost 3 bases, J lost 9 bases, and 13 bases stayed unmatched. The CDR3 reads CASSSNDFRGGPQYF. In nucleotides, the CDR3 is TGTGCCAGCAGCTCAAATGACTTCCGCGGGGGGCCCCAGTACTTC.

The V gene is TRBV6-5, the J gene TRBJ1-1; D is unresolved. The CDR3 totals 13 residues. Germline values: CDR1 MNHEY, CDR2 SVGAGI. Trimming stripped 3 bases from V and 3 bases from J, with 8 bases between. This CDR3 is CASSYSGYTEAFF. The CDR3, as DNA: TGTGCCAGCAGTTATAGTGGGTACACTGAAGCTTTCTTT.

This chain links TRBV5-1 with TRBJ2-2; D is possibly TRBD1 (5 bases). V lost 4 bases to trimming and J lost 4 bases, with 14 bases between them. CDR3 size: 15 residues. Per germline, CDR1 SGHRS and CDR2 YFSETQ. The CDR3 DNA is TGCGCCAGCAGCCAACGACAGTCCACCACCGGGGAGCTGTTTTTT. This codes for CASSQRQSTTGELFF.

In DNA, the CDR3 is TGCGCCAGCAGCTTCTCCCTAGCGGGGGGTTTGGAGACCCAGTACTTC. This sequence encodes CASSFSLAGGLETQYF. This chain joins TRBV5-1 and TRBJ2-5; 11 nucleotides align to TRBD2. Germline CDR1 and CDR2: SGHRS and YFSETQ. The junction had 8 bases not matched to a gene; V was cut back by 2 bases and J by 5 bases. The CDR3 is made up of 16 amino acids.

The chain employs TRBV27 and TRBJ1-3; perhaps TRBD1 as D (5 bases). Germline CDR1 is MNHEY and CDR2 is SMNVEV (reference sequence). The CDR3 is made up of 15 amino acids. Trimming pared 5 bases from V and 0 bases from J, leaving 11 bases between. CDR3 DNA: TGTGCCAGCAGTCCTCGGGGGTCCTCTGGAAACACCATATATTTT. Its translation is CASSPRGSSGNTIYF.

V and J are TRBV3-1 (or the pseudogene TRBV3-2) and TRBJ1-2, with D perhaps TRBD1 (5 bases). This CDR3 region has 15 residues. Deletions cut 3 bases from V and 1 base from J, with 12 bases between. Looked up from germline, CDR1 is LGHDT and CDR2 is YNNKEL (reference sequence). CDR3 coding DNA: TGTGCCAGCAGCCACCGACAGAATTATAACTATGGCTACACCTTC. Protein product: CASSHRQNYNYGYTF.

V usage is TRBV28 and J usage is TRBJ2-1, with D tentatively TRBD1 (7 bases). The germline V and J ends were trimmed by 6 bases and 12 bases, with 27 bases remaining between them. Germline loops: CDR1 MDHEN, CDR2 SYDVKM. The CDR3 has 16 amino acids. This chain's CDR3 is CASSLPGGGARWVQFF. CDR3 coding DNA: TGTGCCAGCAGCCTTCCTGGAGGGGGCGCGCGGTGGGTGCAGTTCTTC.

The rearrangement joins TRBV27 to TRBJ2-5; weak D call: TRBD2 (5 bases). CDR1 and CDR2 (germline): MNHEY, SMNVEV (reference sequence). The length of the CDR3 is 17 residues. The V end lost 4 bases, the J end lost 4 bases, and 22 bases lay between the germline ends. For the CDR3, the DNA is TGTGCCAGCAGTTCTGATAACCGGGGAACGGGTGTAGAGACCCAGTACTTC. Its translation is CASSSDNRGTGVETQYF.

The sample holds one count of this clone. The chain links TRBV4-2 to TRBJ2-2; D is perhaps TRBD1 (5 bases). Germline V CDR1 and CDR2: LGHNA, YNFKEQ. The CDR3 loop spans 16 amino acids. Trimming took 0 bases from V and 6 from J, leaving 14 bases between them. CDR3 sequence (DNA): TGTGCCAGCAGCCAAGATGGGGCGGTCCGGCCCGGGGAGCTGTTTTTT. This encodes CASSQDGAVRPGELFF.

The chain links TRBV25-1 to TRBJ2-7; the match to TRBD1 covers 9 bases. CDR1 is MGHDK and CDR2 is SYGVNS in the germline V gene. There are 16 residues in the CDR3. V lost 4 bases to trimming and J lost 2 bases; unmatched junction nucleotides: 9. The CDR3 sequence is CASSGPGQGFPYEQYF. The CDR3 DNA reads as TGTGCCAGCAGTGGCCCGGGACAGGGATTTCCCTACGAGCAGTACTTC.

The chain uses TRBV5-1 and TRBJ1-2, with a tentative D call TRBD1 (5 bases). The CDR3 length is 13 residues. Germline-derived CDR1 and CDR2 are SGHRS and YFSETQ. V lost 3 bases, J lost 6 bases, and 12 bases lay in between. Written as DNA, the CDR3 is TGCGCCAGCAGCTCCTCCGGGGACGATGGCTACACCTTC. Translation: CASSSSGDDGYTF.

This chain uses TRBV30 with TRBJ1-5, with D perhaps TRBD1 (6 bases). The CDR3 is 13 amino acids. Germline CDR1 and CDR2: GTSNPN and SVGIG (reference sequence). V lost 4 bases and J 4 bases, leaving 11 bases between the germline ends. This CDR3 reads CAWNSQGNQPQHF. CDR3 nucleotides: TGTGCCTGGAACTCTCAGGGGAATCAGCCCCAGCATTTT.

The chain combines TRBV28 with TRBJ1-6, with a possible D match to TRBD1 (5 bases). V shed 4 bases and J shed 7 bases, with 14 bases lying between them. The CDR3 extends over 15 amino acids. CDR1 is MDHEN and CDR2 is SYDVKM in the germline V gene. The CDR3: CASSWQLAGNSPLHF. DNA of the CDR3: TGTGCCAGCAGTTGGCAGTTGGCAGGGAATTCACCCCTCCACTTT.

This chain joins TRBV7-2 and TRBJ1-5, with D possibly TRBD1 on 5 matching bases. CDR1 SGHTA and CDR2 FQGNSA come from the germline V gene. This CDR3 contains 16 residues. V lost 4 bases and J lost 0, with 13 bases in between. In nucleotides, the CDR3 is TGTGCCAGCAGCTCCCGGGGCCCGGGTAGCAATCAGCCCCAGCATTTT. Translated, it gives CASSSRGPGSNQPQHF.